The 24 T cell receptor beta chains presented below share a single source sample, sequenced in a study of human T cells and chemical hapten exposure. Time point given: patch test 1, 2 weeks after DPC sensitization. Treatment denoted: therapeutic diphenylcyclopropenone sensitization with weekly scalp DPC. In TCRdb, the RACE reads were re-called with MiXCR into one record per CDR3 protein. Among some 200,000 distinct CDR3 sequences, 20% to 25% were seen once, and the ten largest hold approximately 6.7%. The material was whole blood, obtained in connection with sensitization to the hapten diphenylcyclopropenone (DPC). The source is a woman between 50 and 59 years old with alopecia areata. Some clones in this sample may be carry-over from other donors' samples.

This CDR3 is CASSPGDTTYEQYF. The CDR3 nucleotides are TGCGCCAGCAGCCCGGGGGACACTACCTACGAGCAGTACTTC. The rearrangement joins TRBV5-1 to TRBJ2-7, with D possibly being TRBD1 or TRBD2 (6 bases each). V gave up 4 bases and J gave up 2 bases, with 13 bases separating them. From germline, CDR1 is SGHRS and CDR2 YFSETQ. This CDR3 spans 14 amino acids.

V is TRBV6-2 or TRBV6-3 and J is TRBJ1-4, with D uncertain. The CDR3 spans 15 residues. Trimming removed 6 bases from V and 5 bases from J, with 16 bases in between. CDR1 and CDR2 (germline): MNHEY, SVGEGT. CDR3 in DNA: TGTGCCAGCAGACCGGAAGCGCGCTCCAATGAAAAACTGTTTTTT. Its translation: CASRPEARSNEKLFF.

The CDR3 reads CATAGQNYGYTF. The CDR3 nucleotides read TGTGCCACAGCGGGACAGAACTATGGCTACACCTTC. The chain joins TRBV24-1 to TRBJ1-2, with 7 bases lining up with TRBD1. Looked up from germline, CDR1 is KGHDR and CDR2 is SFDVKD. The ends lost 10 bases at V and 2 bases at J; junction bases unmatched: 3. The CDR3 is 12 amino acids.

CDR3 in DNA: TGTGCCAGCAGCCGGCGGCGGTTACAAGAGACCCAGTACTTC. This sequence encodes CASSRRRLQETQYF. The V and J genes are TRBV7-6 and TRBJ2-5; D gene uncertain. V was shortened by 5 bases and J by 2 bases, with 12 bases between the two germline ends. The CDR3 consists of 14 residues. Germline V gene lookup returns CDR1 SGHVS and CDR2 FNYEAQ.

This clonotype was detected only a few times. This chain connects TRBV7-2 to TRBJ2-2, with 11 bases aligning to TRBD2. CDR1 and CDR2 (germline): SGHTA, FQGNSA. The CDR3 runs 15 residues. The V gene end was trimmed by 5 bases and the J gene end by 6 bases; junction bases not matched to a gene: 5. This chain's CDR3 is CASSPLAGVSGELFF. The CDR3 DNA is TGTGCCAGCAGCCCACTAGCGGGAGTTTCCGGGGAGCTGTTTTTT.

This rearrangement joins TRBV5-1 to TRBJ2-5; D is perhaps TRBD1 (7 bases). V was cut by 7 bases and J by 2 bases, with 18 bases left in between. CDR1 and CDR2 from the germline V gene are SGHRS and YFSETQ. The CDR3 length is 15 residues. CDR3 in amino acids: CASRRAGQPQETQYF. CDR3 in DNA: TGCGCCAGCCGCCGGGCGGGACAGCCTCAAGAGACCCAGTACTTC.

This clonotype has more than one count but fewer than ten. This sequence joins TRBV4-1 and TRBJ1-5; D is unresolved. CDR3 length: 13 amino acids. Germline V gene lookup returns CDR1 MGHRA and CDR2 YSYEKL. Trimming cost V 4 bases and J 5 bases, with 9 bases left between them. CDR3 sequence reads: CASSPRMDQPQHF. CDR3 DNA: TGCGCCAGCAGCCCGAGGATGGATCAGCCCCAGCATTTT.

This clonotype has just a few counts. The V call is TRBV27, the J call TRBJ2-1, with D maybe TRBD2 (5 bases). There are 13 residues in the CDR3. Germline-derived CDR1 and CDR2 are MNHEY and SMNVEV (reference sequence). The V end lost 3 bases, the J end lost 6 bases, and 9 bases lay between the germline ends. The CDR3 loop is CASSFLAGNEQFF. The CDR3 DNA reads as TGTGCCAGCAGTTTTCTAGCAGGCAATGAGCAGTTCTTC.

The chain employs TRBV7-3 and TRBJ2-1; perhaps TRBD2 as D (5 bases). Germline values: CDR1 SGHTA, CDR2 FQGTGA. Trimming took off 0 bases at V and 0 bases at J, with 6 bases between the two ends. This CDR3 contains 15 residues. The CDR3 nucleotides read TGTGCCAGCAGCTTAACAGCGGACTCCTACAATGAGCAGTTCTTC. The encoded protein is CASSLTADSYNEQFF.

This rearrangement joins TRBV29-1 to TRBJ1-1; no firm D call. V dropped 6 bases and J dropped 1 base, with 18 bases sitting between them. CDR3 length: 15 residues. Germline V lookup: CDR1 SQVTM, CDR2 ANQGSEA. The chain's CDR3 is CSVVSSRLGNTEAFF. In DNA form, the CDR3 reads TGCAGCGTCGTGAGCAGTAGGTTAGGGAACACTGAAGCTTTCTTT.

The CDR3 here is CASRSTGVKDEQFF. CDR3 bases: TGCGCCAGCCGCTCGACAGGGGTTAAGGATGAGCAGTTCTTC. The chain uses TRBV5-1 and TRBJ2-1, with 8 bases identical to TRBD1. The CDR3 extends over 14 amino acids. J lost 8 bases, V lost 7 bases, and 11 bases had no gene match. Germline assignment: CDR1 SGHRS and CDR2 YFSETQ.

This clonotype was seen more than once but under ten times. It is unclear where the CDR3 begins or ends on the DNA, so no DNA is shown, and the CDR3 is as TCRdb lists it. CDR3 in amino acids: CATSRDFGDEQFF. The J gene is TRBJ2-1, the V gene TRBV15. The germline CDR1 and CDR2 sequences are LNHNV and YYDKDF (reference sequence). Termini included, the CDR3 measures 13 amino acids.

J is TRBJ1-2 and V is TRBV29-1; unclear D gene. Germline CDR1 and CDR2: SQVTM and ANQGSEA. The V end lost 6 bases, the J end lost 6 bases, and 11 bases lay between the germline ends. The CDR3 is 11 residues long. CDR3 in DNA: TGCAGCGTCCTCTCAAGAGATGGCTACACCTTC. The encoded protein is CSVLSRDGYTF.

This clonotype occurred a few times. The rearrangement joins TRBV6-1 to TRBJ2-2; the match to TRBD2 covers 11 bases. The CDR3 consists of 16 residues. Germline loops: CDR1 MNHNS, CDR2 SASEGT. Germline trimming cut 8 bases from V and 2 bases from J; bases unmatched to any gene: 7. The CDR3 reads CASGIAGGLNTGELFF. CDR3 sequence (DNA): TGTGCCAGCGGAATAGCGGGAGGGCTAAACACCGGGGAGCTGTTTTTT.

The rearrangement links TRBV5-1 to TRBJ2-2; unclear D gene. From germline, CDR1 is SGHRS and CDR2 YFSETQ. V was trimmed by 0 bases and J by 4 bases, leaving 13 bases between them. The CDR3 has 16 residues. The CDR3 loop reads CASSLDTGKRTGELFF. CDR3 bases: TGCGCCAGCAGCTTGGATACGGGCAAGCGCACCGGGGAGCTGTTTTTT.

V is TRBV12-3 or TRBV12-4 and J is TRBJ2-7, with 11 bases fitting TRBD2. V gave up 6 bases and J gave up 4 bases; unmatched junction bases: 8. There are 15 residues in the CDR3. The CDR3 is CASSPIAGGPYEQYF. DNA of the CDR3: TGTGCCAGCAGCCCCATAGCGGGAGGGCCTTACGAGCAGTACTTC.

CDR3 in DNA: TGTGCCAGCAGCCTGGGGGGGGATCAGCCCCAGCATTTT. It yields the protein CASSLGGDQPQHF. The genes are TRBV2 and TRBJ1-5; D perhaps matches TRBD1 (5 bases). The length of the CDR3 is 13 residues. Germline lookup yields CDR1 SNHLY and CDR2 FYNNEI. Between the trimmed V and J ends, which lost 6 bases and 5 bases, there was a span of 11 bases. The full variable domain, with the rest looked up from reference TRBV2 and TRBJ1-5, is EPEVTQTPSHQVTQMGQEVILRCVPISNHLYFYWYRQILGQKVEFLVSFYNNEISEKSEIFDDQFSVERPDGSNFTLKIRSTKLEDSAMYFCASSLGGDQPQHFGDGTRLSIL.

The CDR3 region is CASSLYGLAGGSGELFF. Written as DNA, the CDR3 is TGTGCCAGCAGCTTATACGGACTAGCGGGAGGATCCGGGGAGCTGTTTTTT. The rearrangement joins TRBV7-3 to TRBJ2-2; TRBD2 matches 14 bases. The trim removed 2 bases at V and 6 bases at J, leaving 5 bases unmatched. Per germline, CDR1 SGHTA and CDR2 FQGTGA. CDR3 length: 17 amino acids.

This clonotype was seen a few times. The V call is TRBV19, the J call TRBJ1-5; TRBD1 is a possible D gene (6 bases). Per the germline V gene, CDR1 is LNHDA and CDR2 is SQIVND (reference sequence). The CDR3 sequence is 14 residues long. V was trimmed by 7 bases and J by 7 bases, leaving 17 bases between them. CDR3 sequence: CASTPKGGIQPQHF. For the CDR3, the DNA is TGTGCCAGTACCCCGAAAGGGGGTATCCAGCCCCAGCATTTT.

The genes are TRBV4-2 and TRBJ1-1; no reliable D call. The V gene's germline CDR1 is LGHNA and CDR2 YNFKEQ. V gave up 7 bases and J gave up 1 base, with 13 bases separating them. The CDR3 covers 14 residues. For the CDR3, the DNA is TGTGCCAGCACGCCCTCTCGACAGAACACTGAAGCTTTCTTT. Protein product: CASTPSRQNTEAFF.

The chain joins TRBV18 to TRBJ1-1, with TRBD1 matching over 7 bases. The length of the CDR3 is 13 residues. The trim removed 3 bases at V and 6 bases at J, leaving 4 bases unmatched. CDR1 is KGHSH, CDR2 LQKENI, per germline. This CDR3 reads CASSPEGAAEAFF. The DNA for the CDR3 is TGTGCCAGCTCACCTGAGGGGGCGGCTGAAGCTTTCTTT.

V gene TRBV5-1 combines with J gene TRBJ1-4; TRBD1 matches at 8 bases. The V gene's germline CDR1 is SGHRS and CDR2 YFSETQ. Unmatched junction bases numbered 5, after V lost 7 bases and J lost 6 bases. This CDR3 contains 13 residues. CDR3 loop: CASAPTGDEKLFF. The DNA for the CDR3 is TGCGCCAGCGCCCCGACAGGGGATGAAAAACTGTTTTTT.

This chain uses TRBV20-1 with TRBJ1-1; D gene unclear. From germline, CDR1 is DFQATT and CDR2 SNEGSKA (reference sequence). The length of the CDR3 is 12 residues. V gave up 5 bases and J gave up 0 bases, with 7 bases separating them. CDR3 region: CSAPGVNTEAFF. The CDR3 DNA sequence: TGCAGTGCTCCCGGGGTGAACACTGAAGCTTTCTTT.

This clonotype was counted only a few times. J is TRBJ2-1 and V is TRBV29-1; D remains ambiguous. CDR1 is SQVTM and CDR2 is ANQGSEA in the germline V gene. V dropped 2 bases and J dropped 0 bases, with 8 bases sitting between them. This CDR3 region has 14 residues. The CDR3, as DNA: TGCAGCGTTGAAAGTCATTACTCCTACAATGAGCAGTTCTTC. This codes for CSVESHYSYNEQFF.